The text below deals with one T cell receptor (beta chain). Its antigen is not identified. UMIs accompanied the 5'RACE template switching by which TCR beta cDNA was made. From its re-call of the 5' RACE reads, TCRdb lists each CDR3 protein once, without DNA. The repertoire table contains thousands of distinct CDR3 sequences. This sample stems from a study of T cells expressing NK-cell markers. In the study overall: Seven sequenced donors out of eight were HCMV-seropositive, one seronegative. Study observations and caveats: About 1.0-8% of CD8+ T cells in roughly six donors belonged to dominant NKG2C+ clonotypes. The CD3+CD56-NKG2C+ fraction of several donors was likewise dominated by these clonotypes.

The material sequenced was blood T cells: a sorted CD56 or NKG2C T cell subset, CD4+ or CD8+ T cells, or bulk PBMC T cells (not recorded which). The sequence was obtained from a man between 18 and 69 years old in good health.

The CDR3 is CASSAGLDLYNEQFF. The chain joins TRBV5-5 to TRBJ2-1; the TCRdb call, TRBD2, lacks DNA for checking. Germline CDR1 SGHKS, CDR2 YYEKEE (reference sequence). CDR3 length: 15 residues.